This entry lists 22 T cell receptor beta chains sequenced from one sample in a study of CD4 T cells in relation to SARS-CoV-2 and coronaviruses. The antigens these receptors bind are not known. Sequenced by immunoSEQ multiplex PCR; TCRdb stores in-frame clones only, minus some. Of about 43,000 clones in the sample, around 79% were seen once. The sample was naive CD4+ T cells from PBMCs, cultured in vitro. Subset given: naive CD4+ T cells isolated by negative enrichment. These receptors were taken from an adult with COVID-19.

In nucleotides, the CDR3 is TGTGCCAGCAGTGATGGGAAGGGTGGAAACACAGATACGCAGTATTTT. It yields the protein CASSDGKGGNTDTQYF. The chain links TRBV2 to TRBJ2-3; no reliable D call. Germline V gene lookup returns CDR1 SNHLY and CDR2 FYNNEI. This CDR3 comprises 16 residues. The V end was cut by 3 bases, the J end by 2 bases, with 15 bases between.

The rearrangement joins TRBV20-1 to TRBJ2-1; 9 positions agree with TRBD2. Per germline, CDR1 DFQATT and CDR2 SNEGSKA (reference sequence). The CDR3 runs 16 residues. V shed 3 bases and J 0 bases; nucleotides not matched to a gene: 6. Here the CDR3 DNA reads TGCAGTGCTAGTTTAGCGGGAGACCTCTCCTACAATGAGCAGTTCTTC. Encoded protein: CSASLAGDLSYNEQFF.

V is TRBV6-1 and J is TRBJ2-3, with TRBD2 matching 7 bases. J lost 2 bases, V lost 7 bases, and 6 bases had no gene match. The CDR3 spans 14 residues. Germline lookup yields CDR1 MNHNS and CDR2 SASEGT. DNA of the CDR3: TGTGCCAGCACGACTAGCTCGTCCACAGATACGCAGTATTTT. Amino acids: CASTTSSSTDTQYF.

The chain recombines TRBV6-6 with TRBJ2-7, with TRBD2 matching 8 bases. Germline V gives CDR1 MNHNY, CDR2 SVGAGI (reference sequence). The CDR3 runs 14 residues. The ends lost 6 bases at V and 4 bases at J; junction bases unmatched: 8. CDR3 in amino acids: CASRISGAQYEQYF. CDR3 nucleotides: TGTGCCAGCAGGATTAGCGGGGCACAGTACGAGCAGTACTTC.

The chain has TRBV23-1 and TRBJ2-1; 9 positions agree with TRBD1. TRBV23-1 is an open reading frame whose function is uncertain. The length of the CDR3 is 15 residues. V gave up 5 bases and J gave up 1 base; unmatched junction bases: 3. This CDR3 is CASSTGTGSYNEQFF. In DNA form, the CDR3 reads TGCGCCAGCAGTACCGGGACAGGGTCCTACAATGAGCAGTTCTTC.

The rearrangement joins TRBV7-9 to TRBJ1-1, with 9 bases matching TRBD1. The CDR3 is 15 amino acids. The germline gives CDR1 SEHNR, CDR2 FQNEAQ (reference sequence). The junction had 6 bases not matched to a gene; V was cut back by 1 base and J by 6 bases. CDR3 region: CASSLVITGGSEAFF. CDR3 nucleotide sequence: TGTGCCAGCAGCTTAGTAATCACAGGGGGCTCTGAAGCTTTCTTT.

This chain uses TRBV2 with TRBJ2-7; D unresolved. The V gene lost 2 bases and the J gene lost 4 bases, with 9 bases spanning the gap. Germline V gene sequence: CDR1 SNHLY, CDR2 FYNNEI. The CDR3 totals 13 residues. The CDR3 loop reads CASSEFLGYEQYF. In DNA form, the CDR3 reads TGTGCCAGCAGTGAATTCCTGGGATACGAGCAGTACTTC.

This clone was seen once. V gene TRBV28 combines with J gene TRBJ2-5, with a possible D match to TRBD1 (6 bases). CDR1 MDHEN and CDR2 SYDVKM come from the germline V gene. Trimming removed 6 bases at V and 2 bases at J, with 16 bases between. The CDR3 spans 15 residues. The CDR3 region has the DNA TGTGCCAGCAGGAAATCTTCGGACAGACAAGAGACCCAGTACTTC. This translates into CASRKSSDRQETQYF.

This clone was seen a handful of times. This rearrangement joins TRBV5-1 to TRBJ1-1; D possibly corresponds to TRBD1 (5 bases). Per germline, CDR1 SGHRS and CDR2 YFSETQ. V was cut by 3 bases and J by 3 bases, with 9 bases left in between. The CDR3 is 13 residues long. For the CDR3, the DNA is TGCGCCAGCAGCTGGGACCTGGACACTGAAGCTTTCTTT. Translated, it gives CASSWDLDTEAFF.

The V and J genes are TRBV2 and TRBJ2-1; 10 bases agree with TRBD1. Germline trimming cut 6 bases from V and 5 bases from J; bases unmatched to any gene: 4. The CDR3 has 14 amino acids. Germline assignment: CDR1 SNHLY and CDR2 FYNNEI. CDR3 in amino acids: CASRDRGVDNEQFF. In DNA form, the CDR3 reads TGTGCCAGCAGGGACAGGGGGGTTGACAATGAGCAGTTCTTC. The entire variable domain, with the rest obtained from reference TRBV2 and TRBJ2-1, is as follows: EPEVTQTPSHQVTQMGQEVILRCVPISNHLYFYWYRQILGQKVEFLVSFYNNEISEKSEIFDDQFSVERPDGSNFTLKIRSTKLEDSAMYFCASRDRGVDNEQFFGPGTRLTVL.

The chain carries TRBV13 and TRBJ1-1; 7 bases fit TRBD1. CDR1 is PRHDT, CDR2 FYEKMQ, per germline (reference sequence). CDR3 length: 12 residues. V shed 1 base and J 10 bases; nucleotides not matched to a gene: 3. This CDR3 is CASSLVRGGAFF. The CDR3 DNA is TGTGCCAGCAGCTTAGTCAGGGGGGGAGCTTTCTTT.

J is TRBJ1-5 and V is TRBV6-2 or TRBV6-3; D unresolved. The CDR3 has 16 amino acids. Trimming removed 1 base from V and 0 bases from J, with 10 bases in between. Looked up from germline, CDR1 is MNHEY and CDR2 is SVGEGT. The CDR3, as DNA: TGTGCCAGCAGTTACTTCGGGGTGAGTAGCAATCAGCCCCAGCATTTT. Residues: CASSYFGVSSNQPQHF.

The chain couples TRBV4-1 to TRBJ2-5; TRBD2 agrees at 11 bases. V trimming: 5 bases; J trimming: 12 bases; junction bases outside the gene matches: 8. The CDR3 covers 13 residues. The germline V gene has CDR1 MGHRA and CDR2 YSYEKL. The CDR3 bases are TGCGCCAGCAGCTCCTTAGGACTAGCGGGCGAGTACTTC. It codes for CASSSLGLAGEYF.

This clone was recorded once. The chain has TRBV5-1 and TRBJ1-1; D gene uncertain. The V end was cut by 0 bases, the J end by 0 bases, with 3 bases between. The V gene's germline CDR1 is SGHRS and CDR2 YFSETQ. This CDR3 has 13 amino acids. The CDR3 coding sequence is TGCGCCAGCAGCTTGGTTGTGAACACTGAAGCTTTCTTT. This translates into CASSLVVNTEAFF.

The chain is built from TRBV24-1 and TRBJ1-6; 12 bases agree with TRBD1. In germline, CDR1 is KGHDR, CDR2 SFDVKD. This CDR3 comprises 16 residues. The ends lost 4 bases at V and 7 bases at J; junction bases unmatched: 4. The CDR3 DNA is TGTGCCACCAGTGAGGGGGGACAGGGGGCGAATTCACCCCTCCACTTT. It codes for CATSEGGQGANSPLHF.

The chain combines TRBV10-2 with TRBJ2-7, with D uncertain. Germline lookup yields CDR1 WSHSY and CDR2 SAAADI. V gave up 4 bases and J gave up 2 bases, with 3 bases separating them. The CDR3 length is 11 residues. For the CDR3, the DNA is TGCGCCAGCAGTGCACCCTACGAGCAGTACTTC. Its translation is CASSAPYEQYF.

V and J are TRBV10-3 and TRBJ2-1; D might be TRBD1 (6 bases). CDR1 ENHRY and CDR2 SYGVKD come from the germline V gene. This CDR3 is 14 amino acids long. Deletions cut 0 bases from V and 6 bases from J, with 9 bases between. The CDR3 loop is CAISESSGVNEQFF. The CDR3 nucleotides read TGTGCCATCAGTGAGTCCTCAGGGGTCAATGAGCAGTTCTTC.

The CDR3 here is CASSYPTSGEISGANVLTF. In nucleotides, the CDR3 is TGTGCCAGCAGTTACCCAACCAGTGGGGAAATCTCTGGGGCCAACGTCCTGACTTTC. This chain uses TRBV6-2 or TRBV6-3 with TRBJ2-6; D unclear. Germline CDR1 MNHEY, CDR2 SVGEGT. The CDR3 sequence is 19 residues long. Deletions cut 2 bases from V and 0 bases from J, with 17 bases between.

This clone has only a few counts. This chain connects TRBV28 to TRBJ2-3, with TRBD2 matching over 8 bases. V lost 7 bases to trimming and J lost 1 base; unmatched junction nucleotides: 4. The CDR3 covers 14 residues. The germline CDR1 and CDR2 sequences are MDHEN and SYDVKM. The CDR3 here is CASTQAGGTDTQYF. CDR3 bases: TGTGCCAGCACCCAAGCGGGAGGCACAGATACGCAGTATTTT.

This clone was counted only a few times. The gene calls are TRBV6-5 and TRBJ1-6; the D is unclear. This CDR3 comprises 12 residues. Germline loops: CDR1 MNHEY, CDR2 SVGAGI. Trimming left V 1 base short and J 13 bases short, with 8 bases between. CDR3 protein: CASSYWPGPLHF. DNA for the CDR3: TGTGCCAGCAGTTACTGGCCCGGTCCCCTCCACTTT.

This chain connects TRBV11-2 to TRBJ2-3; D is perhaps TRBD1 (5 bases). The V and J ends lost 8 bases and 0 bases respectively, with 9 bases between them. Per the germline V gene, CDR1 is SGHAT and CDR2 is FQNNGV. The CDR3 runs 13 residues. CDR3 in amino acids: CASGKGSTDTQYF. CDR3 bases: TGTGCCAGCGGTAAGGGGAGCACAGATACGCAGTATTTT.

DNA for the CDR3: TGTGCCAGCAGCCCTAGGGGGACGCGTAACACCGGGGAGCTGTTTTTT. Its protein product is CASSPRGTRNTGELFF. V gene TRBV7-2 combines with J gene TRBJ2-2, with a weak D call TRBD1 (6 bases). Germline V gene sequence: CDR1 SGHTA, CDR2 FQGNSA. Trimming pared 5 bases from V and 2 bases from J, leaving 15 bases between. The CDR3 contains 16 residues.